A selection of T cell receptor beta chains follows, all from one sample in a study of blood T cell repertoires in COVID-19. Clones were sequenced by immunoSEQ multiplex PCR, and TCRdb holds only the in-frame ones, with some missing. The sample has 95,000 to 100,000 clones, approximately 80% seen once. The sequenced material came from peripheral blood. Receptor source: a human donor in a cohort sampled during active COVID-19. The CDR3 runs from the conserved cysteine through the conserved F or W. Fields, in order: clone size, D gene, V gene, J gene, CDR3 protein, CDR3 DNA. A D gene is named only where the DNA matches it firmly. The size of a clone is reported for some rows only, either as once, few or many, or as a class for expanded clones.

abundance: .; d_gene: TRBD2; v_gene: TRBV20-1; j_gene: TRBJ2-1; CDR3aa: CSASGWRGGFNEQFF; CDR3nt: TGCAGTGCTAGTGGATGGCGGGGGGGCTTCAATGAGCAGTTCTTC
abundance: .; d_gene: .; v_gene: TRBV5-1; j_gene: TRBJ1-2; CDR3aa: CASSLEGGYGYTF; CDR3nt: TGCGCCAGCAGCTTGGAAGGAGGGTATGGCTACACCTTC
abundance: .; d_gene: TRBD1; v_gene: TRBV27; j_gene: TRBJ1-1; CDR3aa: CASRTQGANTEAFF; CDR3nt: TGTGCCAGCAGAACACAGGGGGCGAACACTGAAGCTTTCTTT
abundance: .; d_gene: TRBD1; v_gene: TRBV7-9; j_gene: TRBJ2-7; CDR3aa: CASSFTGVSYEQYF; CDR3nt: TGTGCCAGCAGCTTTACAGGGGTAAGCTACGAGCAGTACTTC
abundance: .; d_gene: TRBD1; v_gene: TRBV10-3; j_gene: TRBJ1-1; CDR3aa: CATSTGAAAEAFF; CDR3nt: TGTGCCACCTCGACAGGGGCCGCCGCTGAAGCTTTCTTT
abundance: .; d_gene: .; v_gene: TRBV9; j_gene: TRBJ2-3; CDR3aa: CASSALSLLGTDTQYF; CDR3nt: TGTGCCAGCAGCGCTCTGTCTCTACTGGGCACAGATACGCAGTATTTT
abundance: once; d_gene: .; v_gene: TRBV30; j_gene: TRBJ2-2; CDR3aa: CAWSVKGGTKGTGELFF; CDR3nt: TGTGCCTGGAGTGTAAAGGGAGGGACAAAGGGCACCGGGGAGCTGTTTTTT
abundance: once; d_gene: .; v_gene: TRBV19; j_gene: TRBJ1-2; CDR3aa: CASSIGDPGDYGYTF; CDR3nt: TGTGCCAGTAGTATAGGGGACCCGGGAGACTATGGCTACACCTTC
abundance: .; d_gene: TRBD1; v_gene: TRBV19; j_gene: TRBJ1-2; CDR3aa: CASNPPGTGGKYGYTF; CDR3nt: TGTGCCAGTAATCCTCCTGGGACAGGGGGCAAATATGGCTACACCTTC
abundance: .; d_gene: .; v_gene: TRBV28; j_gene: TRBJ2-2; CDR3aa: CASRGPLVTSGELFF; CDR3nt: TGTGCCAGCAGGGGCCCCCTGGTAACGTCCGGGGAGCTGTTTTTT
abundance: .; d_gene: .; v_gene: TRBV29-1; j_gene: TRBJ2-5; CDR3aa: CSVESVLVGETQYF; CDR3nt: TGCAGCGTTGAATCAGTTCTAGTCGGAGAGACCCAGTACTTC
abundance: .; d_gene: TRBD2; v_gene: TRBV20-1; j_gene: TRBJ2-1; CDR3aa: CSASLSSGSYEQFF; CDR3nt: TGCAGTGCTAGTCTCTCTAGCGGGAGCTATGAGCAGTTCTTC
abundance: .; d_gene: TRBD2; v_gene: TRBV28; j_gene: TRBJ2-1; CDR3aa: CASSLVSSSGRANEQFF; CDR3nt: TGTGCCAGCAGTTTGGTGTCAAGTAGCGGGAGGGCCAATGAGCAGTTCTTC
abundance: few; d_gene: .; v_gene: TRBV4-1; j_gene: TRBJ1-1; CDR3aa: CASSPRLVNTEAFF; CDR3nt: TGCGCCAGCAGCCCACGTCTAGTGAACACTGAAGCTTTCTTT
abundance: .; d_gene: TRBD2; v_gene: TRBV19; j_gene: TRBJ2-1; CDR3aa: CASSTKTSGRRDGEQFF; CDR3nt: TGTGCCAGTAGTACAAAGACTAGCGGGAGACGGGATGGTGAGCAGTTCTTC
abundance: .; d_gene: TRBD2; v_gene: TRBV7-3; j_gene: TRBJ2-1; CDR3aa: CASSSSSGGLGEQFF; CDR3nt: TGTGCCAGCAGCTCCTCTAGCGGGGGGTTAGGTGAGCAGTTCTTC
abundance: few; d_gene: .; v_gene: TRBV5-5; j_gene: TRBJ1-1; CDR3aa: CASSLAGGNTEAFF; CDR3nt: TGTGCCAGCAGCTTGGCCGGGGGAAACACTGAAGCTTTCTTT
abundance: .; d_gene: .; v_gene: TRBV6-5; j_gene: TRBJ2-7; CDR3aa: CASSLGAYEQYF; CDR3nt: TGTGCCAGCAGTCTTGGAGCCTACGAGCAGTACTTC
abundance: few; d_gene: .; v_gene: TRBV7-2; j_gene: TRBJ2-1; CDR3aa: CASSSGVPIYNEQFF; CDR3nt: TGTGCCAGCAGTTCAGGGGTCCCCATTTACAATGAGCAGTTCTTC
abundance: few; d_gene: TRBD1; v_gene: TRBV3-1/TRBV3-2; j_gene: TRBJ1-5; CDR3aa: CASSPGTGNQPQHF; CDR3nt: TGTGCCAGCAGCCCCGGGACAGGCAATCAGCCCCAGCATTTT
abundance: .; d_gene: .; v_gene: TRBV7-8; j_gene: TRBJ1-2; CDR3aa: CASSWGEAGSYTF; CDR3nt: TGTGCCAGCAGCTGGGGCGAGGCGGGAAGCTACACCTTC
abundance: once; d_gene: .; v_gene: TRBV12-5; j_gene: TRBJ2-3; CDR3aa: CASGSLDTQYF; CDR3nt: TGTGCTAGTGGTTCATTAGATACGCAGTATTTT
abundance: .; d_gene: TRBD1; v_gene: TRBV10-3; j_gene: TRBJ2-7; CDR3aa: CAITDRFGGEQYF; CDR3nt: TGTGCCATCACGGACAGGTTCGGCGGCGAGCAGTACTTC
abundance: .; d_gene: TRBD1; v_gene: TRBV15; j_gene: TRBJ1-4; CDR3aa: CATSRRQGRNEKLFF; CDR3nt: TGTGCCACCAGCCGCCGACAGGGGAGAAATGAAAAACTGTTTTTT
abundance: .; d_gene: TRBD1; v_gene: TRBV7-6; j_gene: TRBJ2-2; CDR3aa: CASFRGQGAGELFF; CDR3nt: TGTGCCAGCTTCCGTGGACAGGGGGCCGGGGAGCTGTTTTTT
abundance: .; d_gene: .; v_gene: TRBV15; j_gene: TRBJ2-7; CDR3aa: CATSSRSYEQYF; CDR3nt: TGTGCCACCAGCAGTCGCAGCTACGAGCAGTACTTC
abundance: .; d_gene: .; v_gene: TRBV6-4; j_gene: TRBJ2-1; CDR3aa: CASSAEESSYNEQFF; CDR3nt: TGTGCCAGCAGTGCCGAGGAGAGCTCCTACAATGAGCAGTTCTTC
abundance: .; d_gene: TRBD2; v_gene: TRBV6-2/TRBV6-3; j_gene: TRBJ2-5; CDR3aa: CASSYWAPSGGFETQYF; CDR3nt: TGTGCCAGCAGTTACTGGGCACCTAGCGGGGGTTTCGAGACCCAGTACTTC
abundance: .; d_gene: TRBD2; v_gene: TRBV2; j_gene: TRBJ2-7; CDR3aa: CADSDWPASGTYEQYF; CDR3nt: TGTGCCGACTCTGACTGGCCGGCTAGCGGAACCTACGAGCAGTACTTC
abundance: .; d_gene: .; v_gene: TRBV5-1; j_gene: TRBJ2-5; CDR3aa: CASSLNPSAETQYF; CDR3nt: TGCGCCAGCAGCTTGAATCCTAGCGCCGAGACCCAGTACTTC
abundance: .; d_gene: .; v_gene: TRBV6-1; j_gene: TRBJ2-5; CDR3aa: CASSEAPGNQETQYF; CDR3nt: TGTGCCAGCAGTGAAGCGCCGGGGAACCAAGAGACCCAGTACTTC
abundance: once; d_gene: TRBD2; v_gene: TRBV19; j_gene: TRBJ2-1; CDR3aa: CASSGAAGGQDEQFF; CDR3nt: TGTGCCAGTAGTGGCGCCGCGGGAGGGCAAGATGAGCAGTTCTTC
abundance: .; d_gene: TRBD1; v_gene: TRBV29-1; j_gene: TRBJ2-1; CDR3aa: CSVLPRTGGNEQFF; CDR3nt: TGCAGCGTTCTCCCCCGGACAGGGGGCAATGAGCAGTTCTTC
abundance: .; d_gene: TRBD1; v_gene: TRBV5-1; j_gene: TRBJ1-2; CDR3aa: CASSPGTGGVYGYTF; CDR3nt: TGCGCCAGCAGCCCGGGGACAGGGGGTGTCTATGGCTACACCTTC
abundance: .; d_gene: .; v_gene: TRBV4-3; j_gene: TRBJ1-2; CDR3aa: CASSQETGPGGGNYGYTF; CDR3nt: TGCGCCAGCAGCCAAGAAACCGGGCCGGGGGGCGGAAACTATGGCTACACCTTC
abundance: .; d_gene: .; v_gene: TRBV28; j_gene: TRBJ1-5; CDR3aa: CASSPGLDQPQHF; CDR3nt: TGTGCCAGCAGCCCAGGTTTGGATCAGCCCCAGCATTTT
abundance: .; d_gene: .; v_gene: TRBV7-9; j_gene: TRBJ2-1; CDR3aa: CASSLAGTYNEQFF; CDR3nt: TGTGCCAGCAGCTTAGCCGGGACCTACAATGAGCAGTTCTTC
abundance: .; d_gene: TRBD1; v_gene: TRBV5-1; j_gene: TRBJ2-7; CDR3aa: CASSLVQGASSYEQYF; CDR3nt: TGCGCCAGCAGCTTGGTACAGGGGGCGAGCTCCTACGAGCAGTACTTC
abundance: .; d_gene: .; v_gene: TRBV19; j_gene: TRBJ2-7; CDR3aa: CASTGPEQYF; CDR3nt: TGTGCCAGTACAGGTCCCGAGCAGTACTTC
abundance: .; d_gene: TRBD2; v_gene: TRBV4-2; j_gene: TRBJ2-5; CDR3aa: CASSQESGGGETQYF; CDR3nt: TGTGCCAGCAGCCAAGAAAGCGGCGGGGGGGAGACCCAGTACTTC
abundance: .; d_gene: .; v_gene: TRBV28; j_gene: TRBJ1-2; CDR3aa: CASSLGGRNYGYTF; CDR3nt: TGTGCCAGCAGTTTGGGGGGGCGGAACTATGGCTACACCTTC
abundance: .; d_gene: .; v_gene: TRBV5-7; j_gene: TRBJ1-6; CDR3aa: CASSFGGSGDSPLHF; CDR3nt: TGTGCCAGCAGCTTTGGGGGGTCGGGGGATTCACCCCTCCACTTT
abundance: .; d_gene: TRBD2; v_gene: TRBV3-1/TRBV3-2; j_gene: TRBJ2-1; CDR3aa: CASSSSGRAVEQFF; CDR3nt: TGTGCCAGCAGCTCTAGCGGGAGGGCCGTAGAGCAGTTCTTC
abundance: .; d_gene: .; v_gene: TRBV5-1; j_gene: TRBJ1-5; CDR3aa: CASSFGGGENQPQHF; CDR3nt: TGCGCCAGCAGCTTCGGTGGCGGGGAAAATCAGCCCCAGCATTTT
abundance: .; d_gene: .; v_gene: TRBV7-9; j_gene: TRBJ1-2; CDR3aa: CASSLVAMDYGYTF; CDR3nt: TGTGCCAGCAGCTTAGTGGCCATGGACTATGGCTACACCTTC
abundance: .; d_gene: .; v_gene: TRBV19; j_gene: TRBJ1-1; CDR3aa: CASQDSFQVMNTEAFF; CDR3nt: TGTGCCAGTCAGGACAGCTTCCAAGTAATGAACACTGAAGCTTTCTTT
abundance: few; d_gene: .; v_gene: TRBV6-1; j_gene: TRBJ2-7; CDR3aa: CASRNTGFGSYEQYF; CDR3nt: TGTGCCAGCAGGAATACAGGGTTTGGCTCCTACGAGCAGTACTTC
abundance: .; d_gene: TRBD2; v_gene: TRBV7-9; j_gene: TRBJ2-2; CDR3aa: CASSLYRLAGDTGELFF; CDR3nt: TGTGCCAGCAGCTTATACCGGCTAGCGGGAGACACCGGGGAGCTGTTTTTT
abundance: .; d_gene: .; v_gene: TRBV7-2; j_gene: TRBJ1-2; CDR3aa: CASSLRSTNYGYTF; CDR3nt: TGTGCCAGCAGCTTGAGGAGTACTAACTATGGCTACACCTTC
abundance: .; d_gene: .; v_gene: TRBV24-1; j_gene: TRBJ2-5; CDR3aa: CATRESVQETQYF; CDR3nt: TGTGCCACCAGAGAGTCGGTCCAAGAGACCCAGTACTTC
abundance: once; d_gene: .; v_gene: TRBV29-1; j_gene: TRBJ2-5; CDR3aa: CSVDEGSPYQETQYF; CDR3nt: TGCAGCGTTGACGAGGGTAGCCCCTACCAAGAGACCCAGTACTTC
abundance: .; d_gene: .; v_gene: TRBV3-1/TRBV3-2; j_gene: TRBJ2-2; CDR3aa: CASSQGGGYTGELFF; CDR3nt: TGTGCCAGCAGCCAAGGGGGAGGCTACACCGGGGAGCTGTTTTTT
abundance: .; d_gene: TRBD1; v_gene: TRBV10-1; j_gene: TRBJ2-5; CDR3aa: CASSDRDSQETQYF; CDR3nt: TGCGCCAGCAGTGACCGGGACAGCCAAGAGACCCAGTACTTC
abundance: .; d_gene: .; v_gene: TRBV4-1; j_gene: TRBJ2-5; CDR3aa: CASSQEKEQSPRETQYF; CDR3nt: TGCGCCAGCAGCCAAGAGAAAGAACAGTCCCCGCGTGAGACCCAGTACTTC
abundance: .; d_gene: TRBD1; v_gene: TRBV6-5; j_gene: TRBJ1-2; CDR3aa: CASSYTGTGGNYGYTF; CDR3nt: TGTGCCAGCAGTTACACAGGGACAGGGGGGAACTATGGCTACACCTTC
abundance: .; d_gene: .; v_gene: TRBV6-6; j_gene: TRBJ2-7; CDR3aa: CASIRSRQGNAHEQYF; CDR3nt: TGTGCCAGCATTCGATCCAGGCAGGGTAACGCCCACGAGCAGTACTTC
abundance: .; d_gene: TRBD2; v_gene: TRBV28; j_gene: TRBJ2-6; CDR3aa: CASLSGAAAGANVLTF; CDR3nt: TGTGCCAGCCTGAGCGGGGCCGCAGCGGGGGCCAACGTCCTGACTTTC
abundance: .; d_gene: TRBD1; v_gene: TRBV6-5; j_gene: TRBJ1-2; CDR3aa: CASLGQNYGYTF; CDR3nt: TGTGCCAGCTTGGGACAGAACTATGGCTACACCTTC
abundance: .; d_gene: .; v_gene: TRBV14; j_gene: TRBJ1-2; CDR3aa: CASSPGQSYGYTF; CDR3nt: TGTGCCAGCAGCCCAGGGCAATCTTATGGCTACACCTTC